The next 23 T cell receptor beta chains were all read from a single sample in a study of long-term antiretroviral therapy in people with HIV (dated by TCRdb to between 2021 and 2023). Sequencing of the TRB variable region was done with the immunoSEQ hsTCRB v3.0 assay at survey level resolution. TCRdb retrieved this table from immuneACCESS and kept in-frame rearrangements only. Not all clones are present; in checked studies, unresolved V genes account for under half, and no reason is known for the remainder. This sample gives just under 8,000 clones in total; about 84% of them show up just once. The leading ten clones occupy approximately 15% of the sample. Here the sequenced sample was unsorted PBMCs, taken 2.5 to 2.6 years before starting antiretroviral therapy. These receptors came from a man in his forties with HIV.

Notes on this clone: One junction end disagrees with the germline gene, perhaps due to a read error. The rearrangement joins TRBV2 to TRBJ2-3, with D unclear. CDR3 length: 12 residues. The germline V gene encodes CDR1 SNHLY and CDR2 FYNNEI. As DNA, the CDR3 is TGTGCCACCAGTACCGACACAGATACGCAGTATTTT. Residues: CATSTDTDTQYF.

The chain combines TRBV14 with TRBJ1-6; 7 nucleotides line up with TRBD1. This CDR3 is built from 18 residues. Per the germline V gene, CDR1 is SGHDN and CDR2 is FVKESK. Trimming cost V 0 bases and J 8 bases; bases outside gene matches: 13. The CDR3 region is CASSQDSGRGILDSPLHF. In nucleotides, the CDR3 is TGTGCCAGCAGCCAAGATTCCGGCAGGGGGATTTTGGATTCACCCCTCCACTTT. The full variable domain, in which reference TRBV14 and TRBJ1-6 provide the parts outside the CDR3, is EAGVTQFPSHSVIEKGQTVTLRCDPISGHDNLYWYRRVMGKEIKFLLHFVKESKQDESGMPNNRFLAERTGGTYSTLKVQPAELEDSGVYFCASSQDSGRGILDSPLHFGNGTRLTVT.

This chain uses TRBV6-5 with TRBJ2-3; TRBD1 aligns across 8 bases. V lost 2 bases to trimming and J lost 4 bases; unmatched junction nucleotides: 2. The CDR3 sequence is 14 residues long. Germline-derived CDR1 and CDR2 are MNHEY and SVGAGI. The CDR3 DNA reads TGTGCCAGCAGTTACAAACAGGGGGCAGATACGCAGTATTTT. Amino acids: CASSYKQGADTQYF.

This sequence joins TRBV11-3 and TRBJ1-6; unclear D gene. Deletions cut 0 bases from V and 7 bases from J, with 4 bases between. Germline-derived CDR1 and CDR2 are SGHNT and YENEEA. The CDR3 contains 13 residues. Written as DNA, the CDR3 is TGTGCCAGCAGCTTAGATTTGAATTCACCCCTCCACTTT. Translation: CASSLDLNSPLHF.

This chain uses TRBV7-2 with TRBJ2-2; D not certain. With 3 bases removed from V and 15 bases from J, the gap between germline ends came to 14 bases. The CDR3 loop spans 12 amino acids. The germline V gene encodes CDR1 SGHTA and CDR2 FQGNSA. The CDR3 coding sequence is TGTGCCAGCAGCTTTGCATCACACTTCTTGTTTTTT. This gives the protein CASSFASHFLFF.

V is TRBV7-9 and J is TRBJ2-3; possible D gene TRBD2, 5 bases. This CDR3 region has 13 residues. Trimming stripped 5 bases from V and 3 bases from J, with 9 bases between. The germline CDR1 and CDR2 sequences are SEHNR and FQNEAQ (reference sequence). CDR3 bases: TGTGCCAGCAGCCCCCCGGGGACAGATACGCAGTATTTT. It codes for CASSPPGTDTQYF.

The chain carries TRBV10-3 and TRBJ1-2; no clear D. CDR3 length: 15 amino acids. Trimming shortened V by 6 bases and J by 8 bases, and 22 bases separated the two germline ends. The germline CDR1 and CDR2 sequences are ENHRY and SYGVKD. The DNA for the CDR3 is TGTGCCATCAGCAAGAAAATAGACTCCGGAGGCGGCTACACCTTC. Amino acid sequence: CAISKKIDSGGGYTF.

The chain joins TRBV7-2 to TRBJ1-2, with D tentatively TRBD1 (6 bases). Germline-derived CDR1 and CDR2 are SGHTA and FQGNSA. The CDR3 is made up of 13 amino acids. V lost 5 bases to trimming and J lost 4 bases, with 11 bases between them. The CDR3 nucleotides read TGTGCCAGCAGCCCCGGACAGCTCTATGGCTACACCTTC. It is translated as CASSPGQLYGYTF. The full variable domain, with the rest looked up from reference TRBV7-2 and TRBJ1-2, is GAGVSQSPSNKVTEKGKDVELRCDPISGHTALYWYRQSLGQGLEFLIYFQGNSAPDKSGLPSDRFSAERTGGSVSTLTIQRTQQEDSAVYLCASSPGQLYGYTFGSGTRLTVV.

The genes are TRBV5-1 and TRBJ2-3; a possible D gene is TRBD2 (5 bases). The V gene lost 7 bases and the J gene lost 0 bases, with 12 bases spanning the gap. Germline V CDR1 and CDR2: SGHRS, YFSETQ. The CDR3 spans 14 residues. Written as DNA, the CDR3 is TGCGCCAGCCGGGAAGGGCACAGCACAGATACGCAGTATTTT. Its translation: CASREGHSTDTQYF.

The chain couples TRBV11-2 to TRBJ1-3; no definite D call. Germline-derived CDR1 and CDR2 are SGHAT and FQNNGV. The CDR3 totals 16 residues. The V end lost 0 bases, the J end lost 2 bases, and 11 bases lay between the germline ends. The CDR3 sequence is CASSLEGQKPGNTIYF. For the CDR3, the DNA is TGTGCCAGCAGCTTAGAAGGTCAAAAGCCTGGAAACACCATATATTTT.

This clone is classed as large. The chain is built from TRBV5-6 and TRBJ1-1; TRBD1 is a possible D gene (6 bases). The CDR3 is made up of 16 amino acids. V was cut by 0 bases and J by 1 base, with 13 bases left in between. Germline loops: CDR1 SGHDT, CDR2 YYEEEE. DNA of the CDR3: TGTGCCAGCAGCTTGGCCCCTCGGACAGCGAACACTGAAGCTTTCTTT. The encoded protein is CASSLAPRTANTEAFF. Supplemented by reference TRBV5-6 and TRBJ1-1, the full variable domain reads DAGVTQSPTHLIKTRGQQVTLRCSPKSGHDTVSWYQQALGQGPQFIFQYYEEEERQRGNFPDRFSGHQFPNYSSELNVNALLLGDSALYLCASSLAPRTANTEAFFGQGTRLTVV.

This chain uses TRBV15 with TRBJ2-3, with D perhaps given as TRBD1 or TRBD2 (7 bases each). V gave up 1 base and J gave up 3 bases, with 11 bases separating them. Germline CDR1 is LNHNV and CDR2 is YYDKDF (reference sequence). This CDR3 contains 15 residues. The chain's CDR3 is CATSRGEGATDTQYF. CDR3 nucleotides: TGTGCCACCAGCAGAGGGGAGGGGGCTACAGATACGCAGTATTTT.

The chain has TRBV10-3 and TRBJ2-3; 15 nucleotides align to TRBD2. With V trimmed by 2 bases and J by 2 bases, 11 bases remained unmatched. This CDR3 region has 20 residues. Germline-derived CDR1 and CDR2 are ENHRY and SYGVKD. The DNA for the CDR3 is TGTGCCATCAGTGAGCCAAAGGGACTAGCGGGGGGCCACTACACAGATACGCAGTATTTT. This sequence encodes CAISEPKGLAGGHYTDTQYF.

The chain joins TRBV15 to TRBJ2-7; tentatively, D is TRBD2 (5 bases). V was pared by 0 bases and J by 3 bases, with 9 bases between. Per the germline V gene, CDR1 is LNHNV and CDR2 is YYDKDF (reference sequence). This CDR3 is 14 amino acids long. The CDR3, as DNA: TGTGCCACCAGCAGAGATGGAGGTTACTACGAGCAGTACTTC. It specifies CATSRDGGYYEQYF. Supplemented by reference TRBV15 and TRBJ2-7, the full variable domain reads DAMVIQNPRYQVTQFGKPVTLSCSQTLNHNVMYWYQQKSSQAPKLLFHYYDKDFNNEADTPDNFQSRRPNTSFCFLDIRSPGLGDTAMYLCATSRDGGYYEQYFGPGTRLTVT.

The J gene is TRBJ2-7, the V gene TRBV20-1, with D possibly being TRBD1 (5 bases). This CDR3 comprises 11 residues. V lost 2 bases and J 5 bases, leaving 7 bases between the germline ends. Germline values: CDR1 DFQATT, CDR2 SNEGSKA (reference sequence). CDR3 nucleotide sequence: TGCAGTGCTAGACAGGGCCACGAGCAGTACTTC. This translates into CSARQGHEQYF.

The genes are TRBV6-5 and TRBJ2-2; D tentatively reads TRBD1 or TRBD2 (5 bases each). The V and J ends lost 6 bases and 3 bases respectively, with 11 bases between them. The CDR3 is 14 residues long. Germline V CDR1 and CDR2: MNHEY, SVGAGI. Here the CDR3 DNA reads TGTGCCAGCAGGGGAGAAGGGGACACCGGGGAGCTGTTTTTT. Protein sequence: CASRGEGDTGELFF.

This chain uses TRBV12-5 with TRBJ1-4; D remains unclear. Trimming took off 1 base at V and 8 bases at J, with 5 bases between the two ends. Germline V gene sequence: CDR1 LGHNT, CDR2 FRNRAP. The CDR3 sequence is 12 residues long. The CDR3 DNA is TGTGCTAGTGGTTTGGCCCAGGAAAAACTGTTTTTT. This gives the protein CASGLAQEKLFF.

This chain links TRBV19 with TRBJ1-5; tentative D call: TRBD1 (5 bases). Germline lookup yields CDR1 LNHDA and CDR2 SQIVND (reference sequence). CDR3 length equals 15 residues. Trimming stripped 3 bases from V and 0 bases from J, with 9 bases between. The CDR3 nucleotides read TGTGCCAGTAGTATTGGGACGAATAGCAATCAGCCCCAGCATTTT. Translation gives CASSIGTNSNQPQHF.

DNA of the CDR3: TGTGCCAGCAGAGCCGGGGCGTCGAACACCGGGGAGCTGTTTTTT. Translating gives CASRAGASNTGELFF. This chain uses TRBV2 with TRBJ2-2, with D perhaps given as TRBD1 or TRBD2 (5 bases each). V was clipped by 6 bases and J by 0 bases, with 11 bases between them. The CDR3 contains 15 residues. Germline CDR1 SNHLY, CDR2 FYNNEI. Looking up the rest from reference TRBV2 and TRBJ2-2 gives the full variable domain: EPEVTQTPSHQVTQMGQEVILRCVPISNHLYFYWYRQILGQKVEFLVSFYNNEISEKSEIFDDQFSVERPDGSNFTLKIRSTKLEDSAMYFCASRAGASNTGELFFGEGSRLTVL.

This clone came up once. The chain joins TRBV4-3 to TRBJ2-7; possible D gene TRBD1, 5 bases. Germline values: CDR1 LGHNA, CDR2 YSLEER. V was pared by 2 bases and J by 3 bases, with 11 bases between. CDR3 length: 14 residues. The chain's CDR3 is CASSQSFTGYEQYF. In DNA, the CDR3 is TGCGCCAGCAGCCAATCTTTTACAGGCTACGAGCAGTACTTC.

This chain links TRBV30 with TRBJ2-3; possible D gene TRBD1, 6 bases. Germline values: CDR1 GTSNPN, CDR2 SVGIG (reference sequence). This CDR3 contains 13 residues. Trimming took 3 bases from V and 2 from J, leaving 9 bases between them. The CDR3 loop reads CAWSLGATDTQYF. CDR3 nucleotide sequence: TGTGCCTGGAGCTTGGGGGCCACAGATACGCAGTATTTT.

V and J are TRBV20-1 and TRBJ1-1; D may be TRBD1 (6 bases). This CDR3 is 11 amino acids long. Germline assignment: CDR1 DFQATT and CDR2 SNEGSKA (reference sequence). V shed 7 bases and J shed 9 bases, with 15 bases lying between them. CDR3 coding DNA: TGCAGTGTTGGGTCAGGGGTTAAAGCTTTCTTT. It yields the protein CSVGSGVKAFF.

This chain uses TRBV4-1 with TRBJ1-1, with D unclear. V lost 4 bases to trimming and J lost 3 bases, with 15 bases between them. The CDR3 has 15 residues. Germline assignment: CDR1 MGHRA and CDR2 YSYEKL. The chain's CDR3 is CASSPQLGTYTEAFF. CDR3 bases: TGCGCCAGCAGCCCTCAGTTGGGTACATACACTGAAGCTTTCTTT.